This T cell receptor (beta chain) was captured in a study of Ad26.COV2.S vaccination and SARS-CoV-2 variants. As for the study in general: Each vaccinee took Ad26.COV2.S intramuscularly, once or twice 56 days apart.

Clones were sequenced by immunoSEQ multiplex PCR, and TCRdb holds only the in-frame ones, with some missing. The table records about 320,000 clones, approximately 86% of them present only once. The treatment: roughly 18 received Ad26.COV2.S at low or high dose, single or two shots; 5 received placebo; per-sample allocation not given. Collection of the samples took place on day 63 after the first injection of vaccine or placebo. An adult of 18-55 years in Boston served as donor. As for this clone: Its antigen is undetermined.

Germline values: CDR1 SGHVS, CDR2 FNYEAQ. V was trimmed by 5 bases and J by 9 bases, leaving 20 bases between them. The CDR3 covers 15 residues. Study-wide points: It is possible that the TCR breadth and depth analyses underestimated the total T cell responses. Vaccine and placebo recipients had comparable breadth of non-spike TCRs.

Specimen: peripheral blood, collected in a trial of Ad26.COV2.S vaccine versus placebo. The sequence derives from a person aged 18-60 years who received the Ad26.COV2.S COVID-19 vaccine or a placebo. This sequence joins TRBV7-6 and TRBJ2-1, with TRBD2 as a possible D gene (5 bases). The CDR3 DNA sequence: TGTGCCAGCAGCGCAGGCCGAAGCGGTTATGGTGAGCAGTTCTTC. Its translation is CASSAGRSGYGEQFF. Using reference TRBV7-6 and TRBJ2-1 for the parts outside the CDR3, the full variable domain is GAGVSQSPRYKVTKRGQDVALRCDPISGHVSLYWYRQALGQGPEFLTYFNYEAQQDKSGLPNDRFSAERPEGSISTLTIQRTEQRDSAMYRCASSAGRSGYGEQFFGPGTRLTVL.